The table lists the clone carrying this T cell receptor beta chain with many counts. Antigen specificity is unknown. This record comes from a study of CD8 T cells in ankylosing spondylitis. The ends were cut back, 0 bases at V and 8 bases at J, with 18 bases in the middle. The CDR3 sequence is 16 residues long. Looked up from germline, CDR1 is SGHRS and CDR2 is YFSETQ. Preparation of TCR beta libraries was done by quantitative 5'-RACE with molecular barcodes. One entry per CDR3 protein results from TCRdb running MiXCR on the 5' RACE reads. The repertoire has approximately 300,000 distinct CDR3 sequences, less than 10% of them found once; the top ten carry roughly 14%. Findings and limits, study-wide: Ankylosing spondylitis blood seemed to carry a telltale TCR beta motif made of several highly homologous variants.

Sequencing was performed on blood, either unsorted or a sorted T cell fraction (not recorded which). The TCR comes from a male donor with ankylosing spondylitis. This chain joins TRBV5-1 and TRBJ2-1; unclear D gene. DNA for the CDR3: TGCGCCAGCAGCTTGGCCTCGACCCGAAAAGAATATGAGCAGTTCTTC. Protein: CASSLASTRKEYEQFF.